The next 6 T cell receptor beta chains were all read from a single sample in a study of blood T cells in healthy people across ages. Then a second PCR, running about 7 to 11 cycles, was carried out with a sample-barcoded 5' primer and a J-beta primer mix. MiXCR, run by TCRdb on the 5' RACE reads, gives a single entry per CDR3 protein. The table shows some 1.7 million distinct CDR3 sequences, with 28% occurring only once. The source material was blood. The receptor source for this set is a woman in her twenties or thirties in good health.

The table lists this clonotype with a few counts. The chain combines TRBV10-3 with TRBJ1-1; D may be TRBD1 (6 bases). This CDR3 has 12 residues. V lost 8 bases, J lost 4 bases, and 11 bases lay in between. Germline CDR1 and CDR2: ENHRY and SYGVKD. Here the CDR3 DNA reads TGTGCCATCGGGCAGGGGAGCACTGAAGCTTTCTTT. Amino acids: CAIGQGSTEAFF.

The chain employs TRBV6-1 and TRBJ2-7, with 10 bases that match TRBD2. V shed 2 bases, J shed 3 bases, and the junction held 4 bases outside the gene matches. CDR1 and CDR2 from the germline V gene are MNHNS and SASEGT. CDR3 length: 15 residues. CDR3 sequence (DNA): TGTGCCAGCAGTGAAACGTCTAGCGGGGGCTACGAGCAGTACTTC. Residues: CASSETSSGGYEQYF.

V gene TRBV12-5 combines with J gene TRBJ2-1, with 14 bases identical to TRBD2. The V segment lost 4 bases and the J segment 8 bases; nucleotides outside the gene matches: 22. Germline lookup yields CDR1 LGHNT and CDR2 FRNRAP. The CDR3 runs to 21 residues. CDR3 sequence (DNA): TGTGCTAGTGGTTCGACAAACCTTTTCGGGACTAGCGGGAGAATTGGCCATGAGCAGTTCTTC. Protein sequence: CASGSTNLFGTSGRIGHEQFF.

The chain recombines TRBV7-2 with TRBJ2-7; 8 positions agree with TRBD1. The CDR3 length is 15 residues. Trimming took 3 bases from V and 4 from J; bases not matched to a gene: 8. CDR1 and CDR2 (germline): SGHTA, FQGNSA. CDR3 in DNA: TGTGCCAGCAGCTTCGGGTTAGACAGGGGATACGAGCAGTACTTC. It yields the protein CASSFGLDRGYEQYF.

The genes are TRBV5-1 and TRBJ2-3; 7 bases are shared with TRBD1. Germline loops: CDR1 SGHRS, CDR2 YFSETQ. The CDR3 contains 15 residues. The V segment lost 7 bases and the J segment 4 bases; nucleotides outside the gene matches: 12. CDR3 loop: CASGKRDSGPDTQYF. CDR3 coding DNA: TGCGCCAGCGGCAAACGGGACAGCGGCCCAGATACGCAGTATTTT.

The chain employs TRBV30 and TRBJ2-7; D might be TRBD2 (5 bases). The V gene's germline CDR1 is GTSNPN and CDR2 SVGIG (reference sequence). V lost 2 bases and J 6 bases, leaving 11 bases between the germline ends. The CDR3 is 12 amino acids. The CDR3, as DNA: TGTGCCTGGAGTAACAAACGGGGCGAGCAGTACTTC. This codes for CAWSNKRGEQYF. Variable domain in full (rest from reference TRBV30 and TRBJ2-7): SQTIHQWPATLVQPVGSPLSLECTVEGTSNPNLYWYRQAAGRGLQLLFYSVGIGQISSEVPQNLSASRPQDRQFILSSKKLLLSDSGFYLCAWSNKRGEQYFGPGTRLTVT.